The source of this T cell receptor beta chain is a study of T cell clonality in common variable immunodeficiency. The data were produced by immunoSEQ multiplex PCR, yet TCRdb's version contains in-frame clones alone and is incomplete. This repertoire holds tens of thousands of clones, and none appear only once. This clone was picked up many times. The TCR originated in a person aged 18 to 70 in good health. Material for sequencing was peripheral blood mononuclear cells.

The chain's CDR3 is CASSRTSGFKPGEQFF. The covered CDR3 bases are TGTGCCAGCAGCAGAACTAGCGGTTTTAAGCCCGGTGAG. The chain employs TRBV5-4 and TRBJ2-1, with TRBD2 identical over 8 bases. The read ends 3 residues early relative to the CDR3; the germline J gene fills the gap. CDR3 length equals 16 residues. The germline V gene encodes CDR1 SGHNT and CDR2 YYREEE (reference sequence). V lost 4 bases and J lost 9; bases outside the gene matches: 15.